Shown below are 16 T cell receptor beta chains from a single sample sequenced in a study of T cell repertoires in cytomegalovirus infection. TCRdb ran MiXCR on the reads and lists one entry per CDR3 protein. In the table there are 450,000 to 550,000 distinct CDR3 sequences, roughly 42% of which are singletons. Antigen specificity for these receptors is unknown. The sequenced sample was cultured PBMCs, obtained from culture after CMV antigen stimulation. Receptors were obtained from a human donor in good health (CMV status not recorded). Some clones in this sample may be carry-over from other donors' samples.

The chain joins TRBV7-6 to TRBJ1-1; no clear D. Looked up from germline, CDR1 is SGHVS and CDR2 is FNYEAQ. This CDR3 comprises 14 residues. V lost 6 bases and J 4 bases, leaving 15 bases between the germline ends. The CDR3 DNA follows: TGTGCCAGCAGTCCGGTCCTAGAGGGCACTGAAGCTTTCTTT. Translating gives CASSPVLEGTEAFF.

The chain carries TRBV7-2 and TRBJ1-1; tentative D call: TRBD1 (6 bases). CDR1 and CDR2 from the germline V gene are SGHTA and FQGNSA. The CDR3 sequence is 15 residues long. V was pared by 5 bases and J by 1 base, with 14 bases between. CDR3 residues: CASSPGAAENTEAFF. The CDR3 DNA reads as TGTGCCAGCAGCCCAGGGGCGGCAGAGAACACTGAAGCTTTCTTT.

V is TRBV7-2 and J is TRBJ2-2; a weak D match, TRBD1 (5 bases). V was cut by 5 bases and J by 4 bases, with 14 bases left in between. CDR1 and CDR2 (germline): SGHTA, FQGNSA. CDR3 size: 15 residues. For the CDR3, the DNA is TGTGCCAGCAGCCCCCCGACAGCCCTCACCGGGGAGCTGTTTTTT. Amino acid sequence: CASSPPTALTGELFF.

This clonotype was observed a few times. This chain uses TRBV28 with TRBJ2-1, with 10 bases lining up with TRBD2. The CDR3 has 15 residues. Germline-derived CDR1 and CDR2 are MDHEN and SYDVKM. Trimming at V came to 5 bases and at J to 4 bases, leaving 5 bases not matched to a gene. CDR3 sequence reads: CASSPTSGAYNEQFF. CDR3 DNA sequence: TGTGCCAGCAGTCCAACTAGCGGGGCTTACAATGAGCAGTTCTTC.

This clonotype was detected only a few times. The V and J genes are TRBV7-2 and TRBJ2-1; D is perhaps TRBD2 (5 bases). V was cut by 5 bases and J by 7 bases, with 21 bases left in between. The CDR3 runs to 16 residues. Germline CDR1 and CDR2: SGHTA and FQGNSA. As DNA, the CDR3 is TGTGCCAGCAGCCCCTATCCTGGAGGAGTATCGAATGAGCAGTTCTTC. Its protein is CASSPYPGGVSNEQFF.

This chain connects TRBV5-1 to TRBJ2-1; 10 nucleotides match TRBD2. Germline CDR1 SGHRS, CDR2 YFSETQ. The length of the CDR3 is 16 residues. V was clipped by 0 bases and J by 6 bases; unmatched bases: 6. DNA of the CDR3: TGCGCCAGCAGCTTGGAACGAGCGGGAGGGGGCAATGAGCAGTTCTTC. It specifies CASSLERAGGGNEQFF.

This clonotype has more than one count but fewer than ten. The gene calls are TRBV6-6 and TRBJ1-2; 7 bases are shared with TRBD1. Per germline, CDR1 MNHNY and CDR2 SVGAGI (reference sequence). The CDR3 consists of 16 residues. V shed 6 bases and J 4 bases; nucleotides not matched to a gene: 14. CDR3 bases: TGTGCCAGCAGCTTAATTTCGACAGGGCGAGGCTATGGCTACACCTTC. This encodes CASSLISTGRGYGYTF.

V is TRBV10-3 and J is TRBJ2-2; weak D call: TRBD1 (5 bases). The CDR3 has 13 residues. Germline CDR1 and CDR2: ENHRY and SYGVKD. V was clipped by 10 bases and J by 0 bases, with 9 bases between them. The CDR3 DNA is TGTGCCACCAGGACAACGAACACCGGGGAGCTGTTTTTT. Translated: CATRTTNTGELFF.

The chain has TRBV2 and TRBJ1-5; tentative D call: TRBD1 (5 bases). Germline loops: CDR1 SNHLY, CDR2 FYNNEI. The CDR3 extends over 14 amino acids. Trimming stripped 1 base from V and 10 bases from J, with 14 bases between. The DNA of the CDR3 is TGTGCCAGCAGTGAAGGGGGCCACGTACAACCCCAGCATTTT. Its translation is CASSEGGHVQPQHF.

This chain links TRBV12-3 or TRBV12-4 with TRBJ2-5; D not resolved. This CDR3 contains 11 residues. The ends were cut back, 10 bases at V and 5 bases at J, with 11 bases in the middle. CDR3 sequence reads: CATGEGETQYF. Here the CDR3 DNA reads TGTGCCACCGGAGAAGGGGAGACCCAGTACTTC.

The sample holds one count of this clonotype. The V call is TRBV19, the J call TRBJ2-5, with TRBD2 matching over 8 bases. Germline V gene sequence: CDR1 LNHDA, CDR2 SQIVND (reference sequence). The CDR3 has 13 residues. Trimming cost V 4 bases and J 5 bases; bases outside gene matches: 3. This chain's CDR3 is CASSTGTSETQYF. The CDR3 region has the DNA TGTGCCAGTAGTACCGGGACTAGTGAGACCCAGTACTTC.

This clonotype was found a few times. The J gene is TRBJ2-6, the V gene TRBV6-2 or TRBV6-3; 8 bases are shared with TRBD1. Per the germline V gene, CDR1 is MNHEY and CDR2 is SVGEGT. The CDR3 consists of 18 residues. V was pared by 9 bases and J by 0 bases, with 13 bases of the junction left unmatched. Here the CDR3 reads CASQPPGTGVSGANVLTF. The CDR3 DNA follows: TGTGCCAGTCAGCCTCCCGGGACAGGAGTCTCTGGGGCCAACGTCCTGACTTTC.

The DNA of the CDR3 is TGTGCCATCGGAGGACCGAACTCTGGAAACACCATATATTTT. Its translation is CAIGGPNSGNTIYF. The chain employs TRBV6-2 or TRBV6-3 and TRBJ1-3; D is ambiguous. V was shortened by 10 bases and J by 0 bases, with 13 bases between the two germline ends. Germline V lookup: CDR1 MNHEY, CDR2 SVGEGT. The length of the CDR3 is 14 residues.

The V and J genes are TRBV6-1 and TRBJ2-7, with D maybe TRBD1 (6 bases). In germline, CDR1 is MNHNS, CDR2 SASEGT. Trimming removed 1 base from V and 7 bases from J, with 14 bases in between. The length of the CDR3 is 14 residues. The CDR3 spells CASSEENRVTEQYF. The CDR3 region has the DNA TGTGCCAGCAGTGAAGAGAACAGGGTTACGGAGCAGTACTTC.

The chain uses TRBV5-6 and TRBJ1-6; D is perhaps TRBD1 (6 bases). Germline V gives CDR1 SGHDT, CDR2 YYEEEE. This CDR3 region has 14 residues. Trimming took 6 bases from V and 4 from J, leaving 11 bases between them. CDR3 in amino acids: CASNLQGYNSPLHF. The DNA for the CDR3 is TGTGCCAGCAACCTACAGGGTTATAATTCACCCCTCCACTTT.

The gene calls are TRBV6-2 or TRBV6-3 and TRBJ1-1; a possible D gene is TRBD1 (5 bases). The CDR3 consists of 16 residues. Germline loops: CDR1 MNHEY, CDR2 SVGEGT. Trimming shortened V by 0 bases and J by 3 bases, and 14 bases separated the two germline ends. CDR3 sequence: CASSYSNRIGDTEAFF. CDR3 bases: TGTGCCAGCAGTTACTCCAACAGGATAGGGGACACTGAAGCTTTCTTT.